The present TCR beta chain was sequenced within a study of T-cell reconstitution after alpha-beta-depleted transplantation in children. Unique molecular identifiers were incorporated into the prepared TCRbeta library. TCRdb itself ran the PCR reads through MiXCR, one entry per CDR3 protein. This repertoire shows over 550,000 distinct CDR3 sequences, approximately 10% found once; its top ten account for 4%. CDR1 and CDR2 (germline): SEHNR, FQNEAQ (reference sequence). Deletions cut 1 base from V and 4 bases from J, with 10 bases between. The CDR3 spans 14 residues. The clonotype comes from a human donor who donated a stem cell graft to a child with acute myeloid leukemia. Here the sequenced sample was PBMCs from the stem cell graft donor, taken from the stem cell graft. The V and J genes are TRBV7-9 and TRBJ1-2, with D possibly matching TRBD1 (5 bases). CDR3 protein: CASSLGWGSYGYTF. The CDR3 region has the DNA TGTGCCAGCAGCTTAGGTTGGGGGAGCTATGGCTACACCTTC.